This TCR beta chain was obtained from a study of blood T cell repertoires in COVID-19. TCRdb's table, derived via immunoSEQ multiplex PCR, lists solely in-frame clones and lacks some. The repertoire holds about 400,000 clones, 80% to 90% seen once, with around 9.3% in the top ten. Germline values: CDR1 SGHVS, CDR2 FNYEAQ. V lost 0 bases and J 7 bases, leaving 9 bases between the germline ends. This CDR3 comprises 14 residues. The sample taken for sequencing was PBMCs or T cells enriched from blood (not recorded which). This TCR was sampled from a woman in her forties or fifties who had recovered from COVID-19. V and J are TRBV7-6 and TRBJ1-4; no firm D call. The CDR3 reads CASSLARGSEKLFF. The CDR3 DNA reads TGTGCCAGCAGCTTAGCTCGCGGAAGTGAAAAACTGTTTTTT.